Reported below is one TCR beta chain. The sample belongs to a study of blood T cell repertoires in COVID-19. V dropped 8 bases and J dropped 0 bases, with 26 bases sitting between them. Germline lookup yields CDR1 MNHEY and CDR2 SVGEGT. The CDR3 runs to 18 residues. Per the original methods: Quantification of nucleated cells was approximated via reference gene primer amplification. Libraries were prepared by immunoSEQ multiplex PCR; TCRdb keeps only in-frame clonotypes and omits some of them. V, J and clone size were drawn from that table, and D and trimming were deduced from the DNA. The sample records under 300,000 clones, about 88% being singletons.

The clonotype was recovered from a woman in her seventies with active or convalescent COVID-19. The rearrangement uses TRBV6-2 or TRBV6-3 and TRBJ2-7; D might be TRBD1 (6 bases). The sample comprised peripheral blood. CDR3 residues: CASCLPPGFGQPSYEQYF. CDR3 DNA sequence: TGTGCCAGCTGCCTCCCGCCCGGTTTCGGACAGCCCTCCTACGAGCAGTACTTC.